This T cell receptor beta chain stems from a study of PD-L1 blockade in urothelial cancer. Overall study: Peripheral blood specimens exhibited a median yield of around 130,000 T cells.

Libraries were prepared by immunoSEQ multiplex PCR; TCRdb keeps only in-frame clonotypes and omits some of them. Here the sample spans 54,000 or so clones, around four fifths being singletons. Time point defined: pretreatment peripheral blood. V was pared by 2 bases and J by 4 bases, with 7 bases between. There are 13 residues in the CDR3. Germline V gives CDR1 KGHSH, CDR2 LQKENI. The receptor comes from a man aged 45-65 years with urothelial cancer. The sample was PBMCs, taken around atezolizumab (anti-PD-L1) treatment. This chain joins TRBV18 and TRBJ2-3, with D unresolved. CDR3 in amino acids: CASSPVRADTQYF. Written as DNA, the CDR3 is TGTGCCAGCTCACCAGTCCGGGCAGATACGCAGTATTTT.